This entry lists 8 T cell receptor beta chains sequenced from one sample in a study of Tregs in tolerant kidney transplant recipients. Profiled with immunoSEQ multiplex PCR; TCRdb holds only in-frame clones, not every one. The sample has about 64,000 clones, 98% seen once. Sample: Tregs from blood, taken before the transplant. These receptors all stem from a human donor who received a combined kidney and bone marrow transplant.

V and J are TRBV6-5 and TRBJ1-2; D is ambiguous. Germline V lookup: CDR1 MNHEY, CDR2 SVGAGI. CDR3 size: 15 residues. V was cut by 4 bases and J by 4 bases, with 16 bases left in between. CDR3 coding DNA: TGTGCCAGCAGTTCATCGACAATCTCGAGCTATGGCTACACCTTC. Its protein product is CASSSSTISSYGYTF.

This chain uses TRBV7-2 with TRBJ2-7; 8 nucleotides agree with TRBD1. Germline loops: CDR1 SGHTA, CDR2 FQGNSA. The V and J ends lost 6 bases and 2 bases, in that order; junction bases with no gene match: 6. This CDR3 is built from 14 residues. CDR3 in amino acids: CASRDGTGAYEQYF. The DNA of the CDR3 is TGTGCCAGCAGAGACGGGACAGGCGCCTACGAGCAGTACTTC.

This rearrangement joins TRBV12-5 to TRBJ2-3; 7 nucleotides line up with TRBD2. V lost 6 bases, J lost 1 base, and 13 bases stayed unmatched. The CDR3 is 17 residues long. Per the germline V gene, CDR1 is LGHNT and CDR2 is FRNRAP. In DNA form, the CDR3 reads TGTGCTAGTGGGCCTGGCCGAACAAGCGGGGGCACAGATACGCAGTATTTT. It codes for CASGPGRTSGGTDTQYF.

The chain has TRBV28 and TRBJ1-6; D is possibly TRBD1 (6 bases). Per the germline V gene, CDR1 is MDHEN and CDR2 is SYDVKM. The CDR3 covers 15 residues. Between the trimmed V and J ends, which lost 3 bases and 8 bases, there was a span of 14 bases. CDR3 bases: TGTGCCAGCAGTTTCGCGACAGGTCCTTATTCACCCCTCCACTTT. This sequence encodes CASSFATGPYSPLHF.

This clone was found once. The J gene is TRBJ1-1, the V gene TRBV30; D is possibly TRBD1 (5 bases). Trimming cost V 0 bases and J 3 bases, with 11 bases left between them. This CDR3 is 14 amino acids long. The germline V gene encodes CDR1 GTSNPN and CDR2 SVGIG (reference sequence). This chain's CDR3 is CAWSVRGVYTEAFF. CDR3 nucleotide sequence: TGTGCCTGGAGTGTACGGGGGGTTTACACTGAAGCTTTCTTT.

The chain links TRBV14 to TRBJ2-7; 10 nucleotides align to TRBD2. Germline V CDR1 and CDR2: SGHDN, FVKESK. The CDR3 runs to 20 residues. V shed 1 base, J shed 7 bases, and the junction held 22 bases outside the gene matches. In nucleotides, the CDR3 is TGTGCCAGCAGCCAAGCGAACTTCTTTAGCGGGAGGTTTACACTAAAGGAGCAGTACTTC. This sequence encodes CASSQANFFSGRFTLKEQYF.

This CDR3 reads CASSFGGTSTDTQYF. CDR3 nucleotide sequence: TGTGCCAGCAGTTTCGGGGGGACTAGCACAGATACGCAGTATTTT. The chain combines TRBV9 with TRBJ2-3; 7 bases line up with TRBD2. The V gene's germline CDR1 is SGDLS and CDR2 YYNGEE. CDR3 length equals 15 residues. V lost 5 bases to trimming and J lost 0 bases; unmatched junction nucleotides: 6. Complete variable domain (other parts from reference TRBV9 and TRBJ2-3): DSGVTQTPKHLITATGQRVTLRCSPRSGDLSVYWYQQSLDQGLQFLIQYYNGEERAKGNILERFSAQQFPDLHSELNLSSLELGDSALYFCASSFGGTSTDTQYFGPGTRLTVL.

Here the CDR3 reads CASSSGLAGGGEQYF. CDR3 bases: TGTGCCAGCAGCTCGGGACTAGCGGGAGGAGGCGAGCAGTACTTC. The chain is built from TRBV7-2 and TRBJ2-7; 15 positions agree with TRBD2. The germline gives CDR1 SGHTA, CDR2 FQGNSA. Trimming cost V 4 bases and J 6 bases; bases outside gene matches: 4. This CDR3 comprises 15 residues.